These 4 T cell receptor beta chains were all obtained from the same sample, sequenced in a study of blood T cell repertoires in COVID-19 (dated by TCRdb to 2020 to 2021). Library preparation was by the immunoSEQ multiplex PCR assay. The clones in this table, taken by TCRdb from immuneACCESS, are in-frame only. Not every clone is retained; where verified, under half of the shortfall comes from an unresolved V gene, and the cause of the rest is unknown. The sample table records some 250,000 clones; roughly nine tenths of these occur just once. In total, the top ten clones hold less than 8% of the sample. The sample taken for sequencing was peripheral blood. The receptor source for this set is a man in his fifties or sixties with acute or convalescent COVID-19.

This chain links TRBV7-8 with TRBJ2-5, with a possible D match to TRBD2 (5 bases). Trimming took off 5 bases at V and 9 bases at J, with 16 bases between the two ends. This CDR3 contains 13 residues. From germline, CDR1 is SGHVS and CDR2 FQNEAQ. The CDR3 coding sequence is TGTGCCAGCAGCCTTAGGATCCCGGAGGCCCAGTACTTC. Its protein is CASSLRIPEAQYF.

The CDR3 region has the DNA TGTGCCAGCAGTTCCACCGGGACAGGGGGACGGACCCAGTACTTC. Amino acids: CASSSTGTGGRTQYF. The chain carries TRBV28 and TRBJ2-5; 11 nucleotides match TRBD1. The trim removed 4 bases at V and 7 bases at J, leaving 8 bases unmatched. The V gene's germline CDR1 is MDHEN and CDR2 SYDVKM. The CDR3 totals 15 residues.

This chain joins TRBV28 and TRBJ2-1, with a tentative D call TRBD2 (5 bases). This CDR3 contains 15 residues. Per germline, CDR1 MDHEN and CDR2 SYDVKM. The V and J ends lost 10 bases and 0 bases respectively, with 16 bases between them. This chain's CDR3 is CATQAARHSYNEQFF. CDR3 nucleotide sequence: TGTGCCACACAAGCGGCACGACACTCCTACAATGAGCAGTTCTTC. Supplemented by reference TRBV28 and TRBJ2-1, the full variable domain reads DVKVTQSSRYLVKRTGEKVFLECVQDMDHENMFWYRQDPGLGLRLIYFSYDVKMKEKGDIPEGYSVSREKKERFSLILESASTNQTSMYLCATQAARHSYNEQFFGPGTRLTVL.

The chain couples TRBV11-2 to TRBJ2-7; tentatively, D is TRBD2 (5 bases). Germline V gives CDR1 SGHAT, CDR2 FQNNGV. CDR3 length equals 16 residues. Trimming pared 6 bases from V and 0 bases from J, leaving 18 bases between. The CDR3 spells CASRLLRGMSSYEQYF. The CDR3 bases are TGTGCCAGCAGGCTACTACGGGGAATGAGCTCCTACGAGCAGTACTTC.